A single sample gave rise to the 17 T cell receptor beta chains below, sequenced in a study of T cells in Graves' hyperthyroidism and ophthalmopathy. RNA transcripts served as the template for amplifying TCR beta CDR3 regions. Carried out on the TCR CDR3, a first-round RT-PCR used the HTBI primer set. TCRdb re-derived calls from the multiplex PCR reads in MiXCR, one entry per CDR3 protein. This sample has about 300,000 distinct CDR3 sequences, with around a fifth found just once. The sample was blood. The receptors here all came from a man aged 45-65 years with Graves' ophthalmopathy.

In its sample, this clonotype was seen a few times. The chain employs TRBV7-6 and TRBJ1-5; no clear D. Per germline, CDR1 SGHVS and CDR2 FNYEAQ. The ends were cut back, 5 bases at V and 6 bases at J, with 11 bases in the middle. This CDR3 spans 13 amino acids. CDR3 nucleotide sequence: TGTGCCAGCAGCCCATTCGAGGGTCAGCCCCAGCATTTT. This codes for CASSPFEGQPQHF.

This chain uses TRBV27 with TRBJ2-7; D remains unclear. The V end lost 2 bases, the J end lost 6 bases, and 5 bases lay between the germline ends. CDR1 MNHEY and CDR2 SMNVEV come from the germline V gene (reference sequence). This CDR3 has 11 amino acids. CDR3 coding DNA: TGTGCCAGCAGTTTAAGAAGCGAGCAGTACTTC. Translation: CASSLRSEQYF.

The chain is built from TRBV3-1 and TRBJ1-2, with 10 bases matching TRBD1. The V and J ends lost 3 bases and 4 bases, in that order; junction bases with no gene match: 8. Germline V lookup: CDR1 LGHDT, CDR2 YNNKEL (reference sequence). CDR3 length: 16 residues. CDR3 coding DNA: TGTGCCAGCAGCCACCCGGGACAGGGGTTAGCCTATGGCTACACCTTC. Residues: CASSHPGQGLAYGYTF. Full variable domain (rest looked up from reference TRBV3-1 and TRBJ1-2): DTAVSQTPKYLVTQMGNDKSIKCEQNLGHDTMYWYKQDSKKFLKIMFSYNNKELIINETVPNRFSPKSPDKAHLNLHINSLELGDSAVYFCASSHPGQGLAYGYTFGSGTRLTVV.

The chain employs TRBV12-3 or TRBV12-4 and TRBJ2-5, with D tentatively TRBD1 or TRBD2 (6 bases each). The CDR3 extends over 13 amino acids. V lost 3 bases and J 5 bases, leaving 10 bases between the germline ends. The CDR3 here is CASSFKGGETQYF. CDR3 coding DNA: TGTGCCAGCAGTTTTAAAGGGGGGGAGACCCAGTACTTC.

This clonotype was seen many times. J is TRBJ2-1 and V is TRBV28, with 7 bases that match TRBD2. The ends lost 2 bases at V and 1 base at J; junction bases unmatched: 5. Germline assignment: CDR1 MDHEN and CDR2 SYDVKM. CDR3 length: 16 amino acids. The CDR3 spells CASSLGGEGSYNEQFF. The CDR3 DNA reads as TGTGCCAGCAGTTTAGGGGGGGAAGGATCCTACAATGAGCAGTTCTTC.

About this clonotype: A much bigger clone sits one base away, suggesting this may be a read error. This rearrangement joins TRBV20-1 to TRBJ2-7; D remains ambiguous. CDR3 length: 14 amino acids. V dropped 1 base and J dropped 3 bases, with 13 bases sitting between them. The germline gives CDR1 DFQATT, CDR2 SNEGSKA (reference sequence). As DNA, the CDR3 is TGCAGTGCTAGAGCGATAGCTCCCCTCTACGAGCAGTACTTC. Protein sequence: CSARAIAPLYEQYF.

This clonotype came up many times. The chain carries TRBV6-2 or TRBV6-3 and TRBJ1-5; 8 nucleotides agree with TRBD1. The length of the CDR3 is 15 residues. Germline V gene sequence: CDR1 MNHEY, CDR2 SVGEGT. V lost 7 bases, J lost 3 bases, and 8 bases stayed unmatched. CDR3: CASNPGQGYNQPQHF. As DNA, the CDR3 is TGTGCCAGCAACCCCGGACAGGGCTACAATCAGCCCCAGCATTTT.

The table lists this clonotype with many counts. The chain carries TRBV28 and TRBJ2-7; 10 bases match TRBD1. CDR3 length: 14 amino acids. Losses at the gene ends were 11 bases for V and 3 bases for J; bases not matched to a gene: 10. The germline V gene has CDR1 MDHEN and CDR2 SYDVKM. This CDR3 reads CAGGTGARGYEQYF. Written as DNA, the CDR3 is TGTGCCGGGGGGACAGGGGCCAGAGGCTACGAGCAGTACTTC.

This clonotype was observed a few times. The rearrangement joins TRBV3-1 to TRBJ2-7; 12 nucleotides line up with TRBD2. The V gene end was trimmed by 3 bases and the J gene end by 5 bases; junction bases not matched to a gene: 8. This CDR3 is 16 amino acids long. The V gene's germline CDR1 is LGHDT and CDR2 YNNKEL (reference sequence). The CDR3 protein is CASSQELAGGPHEQYF. In DNA, the CDR3 is TGTGCCAGCAGCCAGGAACTAGCGGGAGGACCCCACGAGCAGTACTTC.

This clonotype was recorded many times. The V and J genes are TRBV12-3 or TRBV12-4 and TRBJ2-3, with 9 bases aligning to TRBD2. The CDR3 runs to 15 residues. V was clipped by 5 bases and J by 0 bases; unmatched bases: 3. CDR3 nucleotides: TGTGCCAGCAGTCGGACTAGCGTTAGCACAGATACGCAGTATTTT. This gives the protein CASSRTSVSTDTQYF.

The V and J genes are TRBV5-4 and TRBJ1-2; 8 bases line up with TRBD1. The CDR3 length is 17 residues. Germline V lookup: CDR1 SGHNT, CDR2 YYREEE (reference sequence). The V and J ends lost 3 bases and 0 bases, in that order; junction bases with no gene match: 10. The CDR3 nucleotides read TGTGCCAGCAGCTCCCCGAATGACAGGGGACCTAACTATGGCTACACCTTC. Its protein product is CASSSPNDRGPNYGYTF.

The chain is built from TRBV20-1 and TRBJ2-7; the D gene is possibly TRBD2 (6 bases). This CDR3 spans 13 amino acids. Germline V lookup: CDR1 DFQATT, CDR2 SNEGSKA (reference sequence). The germline V and J ends were trimmed by 6 bases and 0 bases, with 12 bases remaining between them. CDR3 in amino acids: CSAPETSSYEQYF. The CDR3 DNA is TGCAGTGCCCCAGAGACTAGCTCCTACGAGCAGTACTTC.

The V gene is TRBV6-2 or TRBV6-3, the J gene TRBJ2-1; 12 bases fit TRBD2. V was clipped by 5 bases and J by 4 bases; unmatched bases: 3. Germline V gives CDR1 MNHEY, CDR2 SVGEGT. The CDR3 has 15 residues. The CDR3 is CASSRLAGDYNEQFF. DNA of the CDR3: TGTGCCAGCAGTCGACTAGCGGGGGATTACAATGAGCAGTTCTTC.

The rearrangement joins TRBV2 to TRBJ2-5; D may be TRBD2 (6 bases). The CDR3 spans 14 residues. The V gene lost 1 base and the J gene lost 9 bases, with 15 bases spanning the gap. CDR1 and CDR2 (germline): SNHLY, FYNNEI. The CDR3 sequence is CASSEGLVQEAQYF. The CDR3 DNA reads TGTGCCAGCAGTGAAGGACTAGTACAGGAGGCCCAGTACTTC.

This clonotype was detected many times. The chain is built from TRBV3-1 and TRBJ1-2; D is uncertain. The CDR3 has 14 amino acids. Germline CDR1 LGHDT, CDR2 YNNKEL (reference sequence). V dropped 1 base and J dropped 7 bases, with 13 bases sitting between them. CDR3 nucleotides: TGTGCCAGCAGCCAAGGCCCCCCGGCGAGTGGCTACACCTTC. Amino acid sequence: CASSQGPPASGYTF.

Regarding this clonotype: This may be a read error, as it is one base from a much larger clone. The J gene is TRBJ2-3, the V gene TRBV2; possibly TRBD1 for D (6 bases). This CDR3 has 15 amino acids. Germline V CDR1 and CDR2: SNHLY, FYNNEI. In DNA, the CDR3 is TGTGCCAGCAGACCCCGAGGACAGATCACAGGTACGCAGTATTTT. It yields the protein CASRPRGQITGTQYF. The full variable domain, rest sourced from reference TRBV2 and TRBJ2-3, is EPEVTQTPSHQVTQMGQEVILRCVPISNHLYFYWYRQILGQKVEFLVSFYNNEISEKSEIFDDQFSVERPDGSNFTLKIRSTKLEDSAMYFCASRPRGQITGTQYFGPGTRLTVL.

The chain recombines TRBV5-4 with TRBJ1-1; D uncertain. CDR1 and CDR2 from the germline V gene are SGHNT and YYREEE (reference sequence). CDR3 length equals 15 residues. Deletions cut 0 bases from V and 0 bases from J, with 9 bases between. CDR3 protein: CASSLAFGLNTEAFF. Written as DNA, the CDR3 is TGTGCCAGCAGCTTGGCATTTGGGTTGAACACTGAAGCTTTCTTT. Based on the CDR3 plus reference TRBV5-4 and TRBJ1-1, the full variable domain is ETGVTQSPTHLIKTRGQQVTLRCSSQSGHNTVSWYQQALGQGPQFIFQYYREEENGRGNFPPRFSGLQFPNYSSELNVNALELDDSALYLCASSLAFGLNTEAFFGQGTRLTVV.